This T cell receptor beta chain stems from a study of blood T cell repertoires in COVID-19 (dated by TCRdb to about 2020). The study in broad terms: Collaborator samples came from the United States, Italy and Spain and covered acute and convalescent phases of COVID-19. Where available, HLA class I and class II types were taken from metadata supplied by the sample provider and were not determined by assay-based typing. The repertoires were released in a freely available public database meant as a resource for research on the immune response to SARS-CoV-2. The prospective study material was composed of cDNA or gDNA derived from T cells, B-cell-depleted T cells, or PBMCs. The samples were drawn from two sources: the first 160 participants of the ongoing ImmuneRACE study, and 950 to 1,500 subjects contributed by 6 global collaborators. Subjects who had been exposed to COVID-19, were actively infected with it, or had recovered from it provided the deeply sampled blood TCRbeta repertoires that made up the dataset. Sample metadata almost always included a de-identified subject ID, COVID-19 status, age in years and sex. General findings and caveats noted by the study authors: The amount of clinical and demographic metadata varied by source and participant and was provided uncurated.

With regard to this clone: The target of this receptor is not known. No base quality values were provided; no much bigger clone lies one nucleotide off.

TCRbeta CDR3 regions were amplified from genomic DNA by means of the immunoSEQ Assay, a bias-controlled multiplex PCR. The authors processed their data as follows. The number of nucleated cells in each sample was estimated from the amplification of reference gene primers within the assay. Sequence reads were collapsed and filtered to measure the absolute abundance of every unique TCRbeta CDR3 rearrangement. For each sample, productive Simpson clonality was calculated as the square root of Simpson's diversity index over productive rearrangements. The table was pulled from immuneACCESS by TCRdb, which kept in-frame rearrangements only. Such tables lose some clones; where checked, under half of the loss comes from unresolved V genes, and the rest has no known cause. That table furnishes V, J and clone size, whereas the DNA furnished D and trimming. Counted in this sample were about 180,000 clones; roughly 84% of them appeared once. Roughly 9.8% of the sample comes from the top ten.

V sheds 8 bases and J sheds 5 bases, leaving 16 bases between their ends. The CDR3, from cysteine to phenylalanine, totals 14 residues. CDR3 DNA only is kept here, 42 bases in frame from base 1. CDR1 and CDR2, per the germline V gene, are SNHLY and FYNNEI. Each collaborating institution followed its own protocols to collect whole blood in K2EDTA tubes. Collaborator samples were shipped for TCRbeta analysis as frozen whole blood, isolated PBMCs, or DNA extracted from either sample type. This sequence was found in a woman aged 80 or over with acute or convalescent COVID-19. The V gene is TRBV2 and the J gene is TRBJ1-5; the D gene is possibly TRBD1, with 5 bases matching. The sequenced material came from peripheral blood. The bases are TGTGCCAGCGAGTTAGGGGCTCGGGATCAGCCCCAGCATTTT. Its coded protein is CASELGARDQPQHF.